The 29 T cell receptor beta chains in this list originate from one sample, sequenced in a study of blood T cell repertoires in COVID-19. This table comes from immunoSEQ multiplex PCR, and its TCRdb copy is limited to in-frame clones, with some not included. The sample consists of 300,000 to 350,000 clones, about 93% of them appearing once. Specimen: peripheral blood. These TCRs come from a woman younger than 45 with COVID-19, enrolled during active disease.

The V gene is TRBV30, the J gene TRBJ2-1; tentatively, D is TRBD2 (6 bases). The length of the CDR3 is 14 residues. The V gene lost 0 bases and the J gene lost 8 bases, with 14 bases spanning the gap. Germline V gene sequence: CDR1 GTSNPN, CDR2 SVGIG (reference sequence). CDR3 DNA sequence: TGTGCCTGGAGTGTACTAGCCTGGGGCGATGAGCAGTTCTTC. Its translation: CAWSVLAWGDEQFF.

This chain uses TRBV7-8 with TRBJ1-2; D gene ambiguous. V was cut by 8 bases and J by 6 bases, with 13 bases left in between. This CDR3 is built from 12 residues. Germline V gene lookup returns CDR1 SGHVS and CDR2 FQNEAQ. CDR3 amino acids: CASGPTGDGYTF. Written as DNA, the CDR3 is TGTGCCAGCGGTCCTACCGGAGATGGCTACACCTTC.

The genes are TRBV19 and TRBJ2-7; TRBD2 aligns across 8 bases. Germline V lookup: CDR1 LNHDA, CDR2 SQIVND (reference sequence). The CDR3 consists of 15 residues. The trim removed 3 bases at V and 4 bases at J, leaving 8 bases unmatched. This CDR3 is CASSMRPGLGYEQYF. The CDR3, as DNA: TGTGCCAGTAGTATGAGGCCGGGACTAGGGTACGAGCAGTACTTC.

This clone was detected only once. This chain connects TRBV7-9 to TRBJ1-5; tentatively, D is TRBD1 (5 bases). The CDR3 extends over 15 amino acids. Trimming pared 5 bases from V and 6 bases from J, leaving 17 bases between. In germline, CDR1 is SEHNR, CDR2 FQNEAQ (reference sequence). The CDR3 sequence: CASSPLSGQGQPQHF. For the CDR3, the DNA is TGTGCCAGCAGCCCCCTTAGCGGGCAGGGTCAGCCCCAGCATTTT.

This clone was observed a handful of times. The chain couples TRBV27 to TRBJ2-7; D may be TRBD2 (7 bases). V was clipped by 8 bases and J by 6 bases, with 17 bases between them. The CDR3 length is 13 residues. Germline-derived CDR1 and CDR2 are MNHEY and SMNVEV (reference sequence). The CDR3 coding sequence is TGTGCCAGCGGGTTGGGAGGGGGAGGCGAGCAGTACTTC. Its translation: CASGLGGGGEQYF.

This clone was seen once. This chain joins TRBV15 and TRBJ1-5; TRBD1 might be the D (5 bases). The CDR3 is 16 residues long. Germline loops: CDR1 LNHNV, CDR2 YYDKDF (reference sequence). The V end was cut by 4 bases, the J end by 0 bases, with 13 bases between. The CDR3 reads CATSNFGAYSNQPQHF. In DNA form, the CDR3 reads TGTGCCACCAGCAATTTTGGGGCCTATAGCAATCAGCCCCAGCATTTT.

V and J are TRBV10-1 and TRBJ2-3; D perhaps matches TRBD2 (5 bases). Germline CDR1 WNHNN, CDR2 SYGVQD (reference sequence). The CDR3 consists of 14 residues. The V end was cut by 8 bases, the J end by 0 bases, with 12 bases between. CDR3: CASGPGSSTDTQYF. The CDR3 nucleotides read TGCGCCAGCGGGCCGGGGAGCAGCACAGATACGCAGTATTTT.

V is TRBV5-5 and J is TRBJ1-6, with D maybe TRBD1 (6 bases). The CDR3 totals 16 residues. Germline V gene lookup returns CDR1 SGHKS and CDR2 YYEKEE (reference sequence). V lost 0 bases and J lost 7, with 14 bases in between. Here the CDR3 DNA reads TGTGCCAGCAGCTTGGCCGTCAGGGGTAGGAATTCACCCCTCCACTTT. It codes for CASSLAVRGRNSPLHF. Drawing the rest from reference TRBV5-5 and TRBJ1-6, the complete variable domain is DAGVTQSPTHLIKTRGQQVTLRCSPISGHKSVSWYQQVLGQGPQFIFQYYEKEERGRGNFPDRFSARQFPNYSSELNVNALLLGDSALYLCASSLAVRGRNSPLHFGNGTRLTVT.

This CDR3 reads CASSLASGMGETQYF. The CDR3 region has the DNA TGTGCCAGCAGTTTGGCTAGCGGGATGGGAGAGACCCAGTACTTC. This chain connects TRBV28 to TRBJ2-5, with 9 bases fitting TRBD2. The germline CDR1 and CDR2 sequences are MDHEN and SYDVKM. The CDR3 runs to 15 residues. V lost 3 bases, J lost 4 bases, and 6 bases stayed unmatched.

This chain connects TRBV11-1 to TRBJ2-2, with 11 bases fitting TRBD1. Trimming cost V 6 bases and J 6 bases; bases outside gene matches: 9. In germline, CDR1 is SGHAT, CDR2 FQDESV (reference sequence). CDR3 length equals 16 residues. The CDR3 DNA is TGTGCCAGCAGGACGGAACCGGGACAGGGGGCCGGGGAGCTGTTTTTT. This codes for CASRTEPGQGAGELFF.

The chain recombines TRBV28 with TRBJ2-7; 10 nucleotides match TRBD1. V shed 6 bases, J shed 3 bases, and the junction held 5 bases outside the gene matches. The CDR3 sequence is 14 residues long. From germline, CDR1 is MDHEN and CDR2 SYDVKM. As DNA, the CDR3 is TGTGCCAGCAGAGGGACAGGGGACCTCTACGAGCAGTACTTC. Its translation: CASRGTGDLYEQYF. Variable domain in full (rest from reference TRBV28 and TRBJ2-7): DVKVTQSSRYLVKRTGEKVFLECVQDMDHENMFWYRQDPGLGLRLIYFSYDVKMKEKGDIPEGYSVSREKKERFSLILESASTNQTSMYLCASRGTGDLYEQYFGPGTRLTVT.

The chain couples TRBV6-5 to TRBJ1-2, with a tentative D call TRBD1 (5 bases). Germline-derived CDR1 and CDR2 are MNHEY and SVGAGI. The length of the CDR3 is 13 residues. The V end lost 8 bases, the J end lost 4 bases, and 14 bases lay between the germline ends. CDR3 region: CASGVTGIYGYTF. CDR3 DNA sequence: TGTGCCAGCGGAGTCACAGGAATCTATGGCTACACCTTC.

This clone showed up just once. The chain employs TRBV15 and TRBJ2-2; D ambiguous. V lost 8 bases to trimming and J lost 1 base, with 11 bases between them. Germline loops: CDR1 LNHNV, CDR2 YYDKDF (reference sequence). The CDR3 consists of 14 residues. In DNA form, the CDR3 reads TGTGCCACCCACCCGAGTGGGAACACCGGGGAGCTGTTTTTT. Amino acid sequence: CATHPSGNTGELFF.

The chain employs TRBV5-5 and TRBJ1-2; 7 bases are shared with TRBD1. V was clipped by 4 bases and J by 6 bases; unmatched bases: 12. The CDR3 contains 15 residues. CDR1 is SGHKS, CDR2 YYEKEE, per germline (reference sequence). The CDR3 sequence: CASSRQVDRLDGYTF. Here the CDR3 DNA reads TGTGCCAGCAGCCGTCAGGTGGACAGGCTCGATGGCTACACCTTC. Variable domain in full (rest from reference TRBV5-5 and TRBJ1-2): DAGVTQSPTHLIKTRGQQVTLRCSPISGHKSVSWYQQVLGQGPQFIFQYYEKEERGRGNFPDRFSARQFPNYSSELNVNALLLGDSALYLCASSRQVDRLDGYTFGSGTRLTVV.

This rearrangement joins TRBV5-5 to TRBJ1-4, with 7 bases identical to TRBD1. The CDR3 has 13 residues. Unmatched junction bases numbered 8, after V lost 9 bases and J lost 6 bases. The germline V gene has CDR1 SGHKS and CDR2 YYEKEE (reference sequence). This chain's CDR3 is CAIGTVGDEKLFF. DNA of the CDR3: TGTGCCATCGGGACAGTGGGGGATGAAAAACTGTTTTTT.

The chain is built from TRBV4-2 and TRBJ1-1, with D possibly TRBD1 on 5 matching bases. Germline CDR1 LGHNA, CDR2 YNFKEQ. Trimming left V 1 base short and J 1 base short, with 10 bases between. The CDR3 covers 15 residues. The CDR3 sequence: CASSQVGRANTEAFF. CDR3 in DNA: TGTGCCAGCAGCCAAGTCGGCAGGGCGAACACTGAAGCTTTCTTT.

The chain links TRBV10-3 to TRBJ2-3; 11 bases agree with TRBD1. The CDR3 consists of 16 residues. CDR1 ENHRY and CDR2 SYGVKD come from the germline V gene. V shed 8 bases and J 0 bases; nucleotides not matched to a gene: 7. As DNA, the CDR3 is TGTGCCATCTCCGGGACAGGGGGAGGAAGCACAGATACGCAGTATTTT. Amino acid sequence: CAISGTGGGSTDTQYF.

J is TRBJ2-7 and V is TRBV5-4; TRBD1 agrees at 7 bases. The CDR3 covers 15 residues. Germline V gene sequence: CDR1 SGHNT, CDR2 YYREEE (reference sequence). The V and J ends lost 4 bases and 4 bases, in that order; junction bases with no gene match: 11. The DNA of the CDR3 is TGTGCCAGCAGCGCCCGGGACAGAAAAACTTACGAGCAGTACTTC. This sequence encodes CASSARDRKTYEQYF. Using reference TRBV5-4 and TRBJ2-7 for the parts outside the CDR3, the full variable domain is ETGVTQSPTHLIKTRGQQVTLRCSSQSGHNTVSWYQQALGQGPQFIFQYYREEENGRGNFPPRFSGLQFPNYSSELNVNALELDDSALYLCASSARDRKTYEQYFGPGTRLTVT.

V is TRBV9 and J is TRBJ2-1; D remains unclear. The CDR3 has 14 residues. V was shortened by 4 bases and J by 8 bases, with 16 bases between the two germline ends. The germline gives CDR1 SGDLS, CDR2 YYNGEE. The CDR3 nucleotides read TGTGCCAGCAGCCTAAGAGGCCTTGGCGATGAGCAGTTCTTC. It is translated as CASSLRGLGDEQFF.

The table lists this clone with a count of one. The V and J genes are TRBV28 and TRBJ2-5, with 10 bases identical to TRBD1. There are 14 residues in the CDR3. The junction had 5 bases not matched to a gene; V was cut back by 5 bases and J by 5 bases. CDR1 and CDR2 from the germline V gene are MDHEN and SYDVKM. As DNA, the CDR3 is TGTGCCAGCAGTCCGGACAGGGGGTGGGAGACCCAGTACTTC. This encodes CASSPDRGWETQYF.

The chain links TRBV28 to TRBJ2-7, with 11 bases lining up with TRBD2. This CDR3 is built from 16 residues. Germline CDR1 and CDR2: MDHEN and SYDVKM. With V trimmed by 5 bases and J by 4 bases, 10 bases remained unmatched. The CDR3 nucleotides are TGTGCCAGCAGTGACCCCAATAGCGGGAGGGAGTACGAGCAGTACTTC. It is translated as CASSDPNSGREYEQYF.

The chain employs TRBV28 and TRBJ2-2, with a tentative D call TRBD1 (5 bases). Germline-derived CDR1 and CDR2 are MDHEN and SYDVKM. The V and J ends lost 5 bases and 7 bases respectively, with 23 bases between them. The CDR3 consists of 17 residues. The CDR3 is CASSPSDIGASGGELFF. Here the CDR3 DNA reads TGTGCCAGCAGTCCGTCTGACATAGGGGCCTCGGGCGGGGAGCTGTTTTTT.

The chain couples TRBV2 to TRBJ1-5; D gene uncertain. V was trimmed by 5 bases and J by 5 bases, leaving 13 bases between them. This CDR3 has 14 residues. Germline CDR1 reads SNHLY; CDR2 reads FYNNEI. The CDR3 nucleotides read TGTGCCAGCAGTCCCGGGTCCGACCATCAGCCCCAGCATTTT. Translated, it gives CASSPGSDHQPQHF.

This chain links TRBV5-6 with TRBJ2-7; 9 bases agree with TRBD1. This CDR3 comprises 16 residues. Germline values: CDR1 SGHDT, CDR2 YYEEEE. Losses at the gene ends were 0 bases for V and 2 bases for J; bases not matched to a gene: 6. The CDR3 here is CASSLAWGQGTYEQYF. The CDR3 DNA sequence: TGTGCCAGCAGCTTGGCCTGGGGACAGGGAACCTACGAGCAGTACTTC.

The CDR3 DNA sequence: TGTGCCAGCAGTCGAGTTAGGGGGAGTGCGACAGATACGCAGTATTTT. It codes for CASSRVRGSATDTQYF. The J gene is TRBJ2-3, the V gene TRBV6-6; D perhaps matches TRBD1 (6 bases). The CDR3 contains 16 residues. Germline loops: CDR1 MNHNY, CDR2 SVGAGI (reference sequence). V was shortened by 5 bases and J by 3 bases, with 18 bases between the two germline ends.

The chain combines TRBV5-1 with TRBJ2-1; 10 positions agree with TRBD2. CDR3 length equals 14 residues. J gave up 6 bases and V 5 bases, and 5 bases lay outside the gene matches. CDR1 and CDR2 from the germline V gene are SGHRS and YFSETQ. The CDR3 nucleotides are TGCGCCAGCAGGATGGCTAGCGGGAGCAATGAGCAGTTCTTC. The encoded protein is CASRMASGSNEQFF. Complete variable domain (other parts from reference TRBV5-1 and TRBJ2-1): KAGVTQTPRYLIKTRGQQVTLSCSPISGHRSVSWYQQTPGQGLQFLFEYFSETQRNKGNFPGRFSGRQFSNSRSEMNVSTLELGDSALYLCASRMASGSNEQFFGPGTRLTVL.

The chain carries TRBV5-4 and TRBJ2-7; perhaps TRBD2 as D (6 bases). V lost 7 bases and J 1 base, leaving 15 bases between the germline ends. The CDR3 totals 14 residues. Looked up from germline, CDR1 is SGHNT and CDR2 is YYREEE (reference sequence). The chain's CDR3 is CASAKVGGSYEQYF. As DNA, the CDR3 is TGTGCCAGCGCAAAGGTCGGGGGATCCTACGAGCAGTACTTC.

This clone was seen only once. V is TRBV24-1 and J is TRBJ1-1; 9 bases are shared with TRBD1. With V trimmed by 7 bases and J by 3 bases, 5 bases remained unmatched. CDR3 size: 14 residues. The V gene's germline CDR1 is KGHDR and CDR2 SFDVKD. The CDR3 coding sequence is TGTGCCACCAGCCCGGGACAGGGAGACACTGAAGCTTTCTTT. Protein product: CATSPGQGDTEAFF.

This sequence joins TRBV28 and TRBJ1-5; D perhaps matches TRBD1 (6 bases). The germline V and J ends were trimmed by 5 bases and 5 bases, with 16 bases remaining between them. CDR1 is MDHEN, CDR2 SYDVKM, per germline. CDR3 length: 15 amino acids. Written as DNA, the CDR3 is TGTGCCAGCAGTAAGGCAGGGGAAAACGATCAGCCCCAGCATTTT. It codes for CASSKAGENDQPQHF.